These 3 T cell receptor beta chains were all obtained from the same sample, sequenced in a study of blood T cell repertoires in COVID-19. Sequencing used immunoSEQ multiplex PCR; TCRdb keeps in-frame clones, though not all of them. The top ten hold 1.8% of the sample, which has fewer than 400,000 clones, 89% seen once. Specimen: peripheral blood. Every receptor here comes from a woman in her twenties or thirties with COVID-19, enrolled during active disease.

The chain has TRBV9 and TRBJ2-3; D might be TRBD2 (5 bases). Trimming stripped 4 bases from V and 5 bases from J, with 14 bases between. CDR3 length: 14 amino acids. CDR1 and CDR2 from the germline V gene are SGDLS and YYNGEE. The CDR3 coding sequence is TGTGCCAGCAGCCACACCACTAGACAAGATACGCAGTATTTT. This encodes CASSHTTRQDTQYF.

The chain employs TRBV6-6 and TRBJ1-5, with TRBD1 matching over 7 bases. The CDR3 sequence is 13 residues long. The V and J ends lost 5 bases and 5 bases, in that order; junction bases with no gene match: 3. Germline CDR1 reads MNHNY; CDR2 reads SVGAGI (reference sequence). The CDR3 region is CASSTDRDQPQHF. In DNA form, the CDR3 reads TGTGCCAGCAGTACCGACAGGGATCAGCCCCAGCATTTT.

This chain connects TRBV18 to TRBJ2-7, with D perhaps TRBD1 (5 bases). Germline lookup yields CDR1 KGHSH and CDR2 LQKENI. V was shortened by 6 bases and J by 6 bases, with 15 bases between the two germline ends. CDR3 length: 13 residues. DNA of the CDR3: TGTGCCAGCTCGCTTGATGCAGGGTTCGAGCAGTACTTC. This gives the protein CASSLDAGFEQYF.